The 21 T cell receptor beta chains below come from one sample, sequenced in a study of tissue T cells after allogeneic stem cell transplantation. Assay used: immunoSEQ multiplex PCR; TCRdb lists only in-frame clones, some missing. This sample yields about 4,700 clones, of which roughly 70% are seen a single time; 6.9% belongs to the top ten. Sample: left colon tissue, taken at autopsy. These receptors were taken from a male donor at least 60 years old with lung cancer.

The chain carries TRBV6-2 or TRBV6-3 and TRBJ1-5, with 7 bases fitting TRBD1. V shed 4 bases and J 5 bases; nucleotides not matched to a gene: 5. The CDR3 contains 14 residues. Germline V gives CDR1 MNHEY, CDR2 SVGEGT. The CDR3 loop is CASSWDSPDQPQHF. The CDR3 nucleotides read TGTGCCAGCAGTTGGGACAGCCCAGATCAGCCCCAGCATTTT.

This clone was seen a few times. This chain connects TRBV3-1 (or the pseudogene TRBV3-2) to TRBJ1-2; 8 nucleotides line up with TRBD1. Per the germline V gene, CDR1 is LGHDT and CDR2 is YNNKEL (reference sequence). The junction had 3 bases not matched to a gene; V was cut back by 5 bases and J by 4 bases. The CDR3 is 13 residues long. The CDR3: CASSAGTGYGYTF. The CDR3 DNA sequence: TGTGCCAGCAGCGCCGGGACAGGCTATGGCTACACCTTC.

The chain carries TRBV18 and TRBJ2-1; TRBD2 agrees at 10 bases. The V and J ends lost 6 bases and 8 bases, in that order; junction bases with no gene match: 10. The germline V gene encodes CDR1 KGHSH and CDR2 LQKENI. The CDR3 is 15 amino acids. This chain's CDR3 is CASSSASGRGDEQFF. DNA of the CDR3: TGTGCCAGCTCCTCCGCTAGCGGGAGAGGCGATGAGCAGTTCTTC. Combining the CDR3 with reference TRBV18 and TRBJ2-1 gives the whole variable domain NAGVMQNPRHLVRRRGQEARLRCSPMKGHSHVYWYRQLPEEGLKFMVYLQKENIIDESGMPKERFSAEFPKEGPSILRIQQVVRGDSAAYFCASSSASGRGDEQFFGPGTRLTVL.

This clone showed up just once. This chain uses TRBV3-1 (or the pseudogene TRBV3-2) with TRBJ1-1; possibly TRBD1 for D (6 bases). The V gene's germline CDR1 is LGHDT and CDR2 YNNKEL (reference sequence). The CDR3 is 14 amino acids. V was pared by 4 bases and J by 5 bases, with 14 bases between. The DNA of the CDR3 is TGTGCCAGCAGCCCTTCAGGGGTTTGGACTGAAGCTTTCTTT. This gives the protein CASSPSGVWTEAFF.

The chain couples TRBV7-2 to TRBJ2-5; maybe TRBD2 (5 bases). CDR3 length: 15 residues. Per the germline V gene, CDR1 is SGHTA and CDR2 is FQGNSA. V lost 1 base and J 7 bases, leaving 16 bases between the germline ends. CDR3 bases: TGTGCCAGCAGCTTAGTCCGAGGGAGCCCAGGGACCCAGTACTTC. Translated: CASSLVRGSPGTQYF. The full variable domain, its missing parts supplied by reference TRBV7-2 and TRBJ2-5, is GAGVSQSPSNKVTEKGKDVELRCDPISGHTALYWYRQSLGQGLEFLIYFQGNSAPDKSGLPSDRFSAERTGGSVSTLTIQRTQQEDSAVYLCASSLVRGSPGTQYFGPGTRLLVL.

The rearrangement links TRBV30 to TRBJ1-4; D call uncertain. Germline V gene lookup returns CDR1 GTSNPN and CDR2 SVGIG (reference sequence). The germline V and J ends were trimmed by 0 bases and 10 bases, with 12 bases remaining between them. The CDR3 loop spans 13 amino acids. The CDR3 sequence is CAWSVLAAGKLFF. DNA for the CDR3: TGTGCCTGGAGTGTATTGGCGGCCGGAAAACTGTTTTTT.

There are a few counts of this clone. This rearrangement joins TRBV2 to TRBJ1-5; D not certain. CDR1 is SNHLY and CDR2 is FYNNEI in the germline V gene. V shed 2 bases and J shed 1 base, with 12 bases lying between them. The CDR3 has 16 amino acids. This CDR3 reads CASSERGFRSNQPQHF. CDR3 coding DNA: TGTGCCAGCAGTGAACGTGGGTTTAGGAGCAATCAGCCCCAGCATTTT. The full variable domain, its missing parts supplied by reference TRBV2 and TRBJ1-5, is EPEVTQTPSHQVTQMGQEVILRCVPISNHLYFYWYRQILGQKVEFLVSFYNNEISEKSEIFDDQFSVERPDGSNFTLKIRSTKLEDSAMYFCASSERGFRSNQPQHFGDGTRLSIL.

The chain recombines TRBV27 with TRBJ2-7; 7 nucleotides align to TRBD1. The V gene end was trimmed by 6 bases and the J gene end by 2 bases; junction bases not matched to a gene: 4. The CDR3 is made up of 13 amino acids. Per germline, CDR1 MNHEY and CDR2 SMNVEV (reference sequence). CDR3 sequence: CASRQTGTYEQYF. The DNA of the CDR3 is TGTGCCAGCAGACAGACAGGGACCTACGAGCAGTACTTC.

This clone was recorded only once. The rearrangement links TRBV19 to TRBJ1-2; the match to TRBD1 covers 9 bases. In germline, CDR1 is LNHDA, CDR2 SQIVND (reference sequence). This CDR3 has 14 amino acids. J lost 6 bases, V lost 5 bases, and 7 bases had no gene match. This chain's CDR3 is CASSLRQGVNGYTF. CDR3 DNA sequence: TGTGCCAGTAGTTTACGACAGGGGGTTAATGGCTACACCTTC.

This clone has a handful of counts. The CDR3 protein is CASSVSGPGANVLTF. CDR3 in DNA: TGTGCCAGCAGCGTCTCGGGGCCCGGGGCCAACGTCCTGACTTTC. The V and J genes are TRBV9 and TRBJ2-6, with D possibly called TRBD1 or TRBD2 (5 bases each). Germline assignment: CDR1 SGDLS and CDR2 YYNGEE. The CDR3 loop spans 15 amino acids. The V and J ends lost 2 bases and 4 bases respectively, with 10 bases between them.

This clone was detected only a few times. The CDR3 here is CAISDRAEAFF. CDR3 nucleotides: TGTGCCATCAGTGACAGGGCTGAAGCTTTCTTT. The rearrangement links TRBV10-3 to TRBJ1-1, with a weak D call TRBD1 (5 bases). The CDR3 is made up of 11 amino acids. In germline, CDR1 is ENHRY, CDR2 SYGVKD. Trimming shortened V by 3 bases and J by 6 bases, and 5 bases separated the two germline ends.

The genes are TRBV9 and TRBJ2-3, with TRBD2 matching over 9 bases. J was trimmed by 6 bases and V by 3 bases; bases with no gene match: 8. The CDR3 runs 15 residues. Per the germline V gene, CDR1 is SGDLS and CDR2 is YYNGEE. Here the CDR3 DNA reads TGTGCCAGCAGCGACACCGGGACTAGCTACGATACGCAGTATTTT. Its translation: CASSDTGTSYDTQYF.

The chain links TRBV6-5 to TRBJ2-2; possibly TRBD2 for D (5 bases). CDR1 and CDR2 from the germline V gene are MNHEY and SVGAGI. The CDR3 totals 14 residues. Trimming took off 10 bases at V and 5 bases at J, with 17 bases between the two ends. Here the CDR3 DNA reads TGTGCCACTAGTCCGGCCCCGGGAACCGGGGAGCTGTTTTTT. Encoded protein: CATSPAPGTGELFF.

This rearrangement joins TRBV30 to TRBJ2-7; D uncertain. Germline CDR1 and CDR2: GTSNPN and SVGIG (reference sequence). The CDR3 is 11 residues long. V was pared by 4 bases and J by 6 bases, with 10 bases between. The CDR3 sequence is CAWTYLSEQYF. CDR3 DNA sequence: TGTGCCTGGACGTATCTCTCCGAGCAGTACTTC. Full variable domain (rest looked up from reference TRBV30 and TRBJ2-7): SQTIHQWPATLVQPVGSPLSLECTVEGTSNPNLYWYRQAAGRGLQLLFYSVGIGQISSEVPQNLSASRPQDRQFILSSKKLLLSDSGFYLCAWTYLSEQYFGPGTRLTVT.

The gene calls are TRBV4-1 and TRBJ2-1, with TRBD2 matching over 11 bases. V dropped 0 bases and J dropped 9; count of bases not matched to a gene: 4. The CDR3 has 15 residues. In germline, CDR1 is MGHRA, CDR2 YSYEKL. The CDR3 is CASSQDLSGGAEQFF. The CDR3 DNA reads TGCGCCAGCAGCCAAGATCTTAGCGGGGGGGCTGAGCAGTTCTTC.

The chain links TRBV19 to TRBJ2-7, with 10 nucleotides matching TRBD1. CDR3 length: 14 residues. CDR1 is LNHDA and CDR2 is SQIVND in the germline V gene (reference sequence). J was trimmed by 5 bases and V by 5 bases; bases with no gene match: 6. The CDR3 protein is CASSGGTGANEQYF. The DNA of the CDR3 is TGTGCCAGTAGTGGGGGGACAGGGGCGAACGAGCAGTACTTC.

The J gene is TRBJ2-2, the V gene TRBV5-8, with 8 bases identical to TRBD2. The germline CDR1 and CDR2 sequences are SGHTS and YDEGEE. V lost 4 bases and J lost 3; bases outside the gene matches: 5. The length of the CDR3 is 15 residues. CDR3 sequence: CASSVGTRDTGELFF. CDR3 in DNA: TGTGCCAGCAGCGTCGGGACTAGAGACACCGGGGAGCTGTTTTTT.

The rearrangement joins TRBV7-2 to TRBJ2-7, with TRBD1 identical over 7 bases. Germline V CDR1 and CDR2: SGHTA, FQGNSA. The CDR3 runs 14 residues. The J segment lost 3 bases and the V segment lost 6 bases, leaving 8 bases of the junction unmatched. The CDR3, as DNA: TGTGCCAGCAGTCAAGTGGGACAGAGCTACGAGCAGTACTTC. Translation: CASSQVGQSYEQYF.

CDR3 coding DNA: TGTGCCAGTACACGAAGGGGTGAAGCAGGAAACACCATATATTTT. It codes for CASTRRGEAGNTIYF. This chain joins TRBV19 and TRBJ1-3, with D possibly being TRBD1 (5 bases). This CDR3 has 15 residues. The germline gives CDR1 LNHDA, CDR2 SQIVND (reference sequence). Trimming left V 7 bases short and J 4 bases short, with 17 bases between.

The chain has TRBV9 and TRBJ2-7, with D perhaps matching TRBD1 or TRBD2 (5 bases each). The germline V gene encodes CDR1 SGDLS and CDR2 YYNGEE. The CDR3 covers 14 residues. Trimming stripped 3 bases from V and 1 base from J, with 11 bases between. The CDR3 is CASSARGGSYEQYF. CDR3 DNA: TGTGCCAGCAGCGCCCGGGGCGGGTCCTACGAGCAGTACTTC. Supplemented by reference TRBV9 and TRBJ2-7, the full variable domain reads DSGVTQTPKHLITATGQRVTLRCSPRSGDLSVYWYQQSLDQGLQFLIQYYNGEERAKGNILERFSAQQFPDLHSELNLSSLELGDSALYFCASSARGGSYEQYFGPGTRLTVT.

The chain is built from TRBV3-1 (or the pseudogene TRBV3-2) and TRBJ2-1; perhaps TRBD2 as D (7 bases). The length of the CDR3 is 14 residues. Germline assignment: CDR1 LGHDT and CDR2 YNNKEL (reference sequence). V was shortened by 2 bases and J by 7 bases, with 12 bases between the two germline ends. The DNA of the CDR3 is TGTGCCAGCAGCCAATTACAGGGAGGGAATGAGCAGTTCTTC. As protein: CASSQLQGGNEQFF.